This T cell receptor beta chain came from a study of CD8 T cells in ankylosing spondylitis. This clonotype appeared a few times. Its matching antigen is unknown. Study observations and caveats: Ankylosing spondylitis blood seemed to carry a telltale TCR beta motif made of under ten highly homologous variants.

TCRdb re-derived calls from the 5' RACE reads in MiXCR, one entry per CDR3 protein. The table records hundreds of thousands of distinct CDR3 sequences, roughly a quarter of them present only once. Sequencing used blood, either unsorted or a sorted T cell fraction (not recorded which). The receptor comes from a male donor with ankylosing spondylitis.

CDR3 nucleotide sequence: TGTGCCAGCAGCTTGGGAATAGCGGGAGATTACGAGCAGTACGTC. Its protein product is CASSLGIAGDYEQYV. This sequence joins TRBV5-6 and TRBJ2-7; 9 positions match TRBD2. This CDR3 spans 15 amino acids. Germline values: CDR1 SGHDT, CDR2 YYEEEE. J was trimmed by 4 bases and V by 0 bases; bases with no gene match: 5.